This T cell receptor (beta chain) was captured by sequencing in a study of T cells expressing NK-cell markers. Overall study: Sorted CD3+CD56-NKG2C+, CD3+CD56+NKG2C+ and CD3+CD56+NKG2C- T cells supplied the TCR beta repertoires.

This CDR3 is built from 13 residues. The germline CDR1 and CDR2 sequences are KGHSH and LQKENI. Study results and limitations: Dominant NKG2C+ clonotypes accounted for roughly 1.0-7.0% of CD8+ T cells in about six donors.

As concerns this clonotype: What it recognizes is unknown.

A 5'RACE template switching approach incorporating UMIs was used to make TCR beta cDNA. TCRdb reprocessed the 5' RACE reads and reports one entry per CDR3 protein, with no DNA. The sample totals 300,000 to 500,000 distinct CDR3 sequences. The receptor was isolated from a woman in her fifties or sixties in good health. The chain recombines TRBV18 with TRBJ1-2. Sequencing was done on a sample of blood T cells: a sorted CD56 or NKG2C T cell subset, CD4+ or CD8+ T cells, or bulk PBMC T cells (not recorded which). The CDR3 protein is CASSDRADYGYTF.